This T cell receptor (beta chain) was sequenced for a study of T cell changes during pregnancy in multiple sclerosis. The protocol was immunoSEQ multiplex PCR, while the TCRdb copy is restricted to in-frame clones and leaves out a portion. The sample yields over 90,000 clones, about 91% seen once. The source of this sequence is a female donor with multiple sclerosis, enrolled in a pregnancy study. The source was peripheral blood, collected after pregnancy.

This CDR3 is CASSQVNSPYEQYF. In DNA, the CDR3 is TGCGCCAGCAGCCAAGTCAACAGCCCCTACGAGCAGTACTTC. The rearrangement joins TRBV4-1 to TRBJ2-7, with D unresolved. The germline V gene encodes CDR1 MGHRA and CDR2 YSYEKL. V lost 1 base and J lost 2, with 9 bases in between. The CDR3 has 14 amino acids.